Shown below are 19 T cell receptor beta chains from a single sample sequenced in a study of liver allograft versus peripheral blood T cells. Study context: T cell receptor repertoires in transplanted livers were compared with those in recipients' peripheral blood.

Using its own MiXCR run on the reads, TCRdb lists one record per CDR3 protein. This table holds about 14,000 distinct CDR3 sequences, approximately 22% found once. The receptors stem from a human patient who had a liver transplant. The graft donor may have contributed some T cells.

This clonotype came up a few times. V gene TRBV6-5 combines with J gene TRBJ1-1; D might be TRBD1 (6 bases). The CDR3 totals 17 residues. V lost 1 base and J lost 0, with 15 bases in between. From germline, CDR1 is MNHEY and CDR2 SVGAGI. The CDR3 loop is CASSYFPRGALNTEAFF. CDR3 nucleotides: TGTGCCAGCAGTTACTTCCCGCGGGGGGCGCTGAACACTGAAGCTTTCTTT.

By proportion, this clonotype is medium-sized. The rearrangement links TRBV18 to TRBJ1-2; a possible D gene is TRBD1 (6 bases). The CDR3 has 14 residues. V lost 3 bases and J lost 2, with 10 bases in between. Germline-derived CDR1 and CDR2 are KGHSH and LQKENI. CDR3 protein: CASSPDSSNYGYTF. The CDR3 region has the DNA TGTGCCAGCTCACCGGACAGTTCGAACTATGGCTACACCTTC.

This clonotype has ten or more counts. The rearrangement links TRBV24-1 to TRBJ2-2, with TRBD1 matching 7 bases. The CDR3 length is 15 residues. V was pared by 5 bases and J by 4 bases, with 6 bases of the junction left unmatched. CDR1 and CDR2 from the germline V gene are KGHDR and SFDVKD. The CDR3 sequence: CATSANRGSTGELFF. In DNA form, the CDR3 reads TGTGCCACCAGTGCCAACAGGGGAAGCACCGGGGAGCTGTTTTTT.

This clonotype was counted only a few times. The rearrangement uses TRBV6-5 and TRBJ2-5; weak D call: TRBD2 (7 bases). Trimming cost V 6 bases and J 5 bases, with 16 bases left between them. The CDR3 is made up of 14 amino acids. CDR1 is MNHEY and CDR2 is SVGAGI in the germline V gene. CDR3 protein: CASSRRGAWETQYF. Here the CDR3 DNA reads TGTGCCAGCAGCCGACGGGGGGCCTGGGAGACCCAGTACTTC.

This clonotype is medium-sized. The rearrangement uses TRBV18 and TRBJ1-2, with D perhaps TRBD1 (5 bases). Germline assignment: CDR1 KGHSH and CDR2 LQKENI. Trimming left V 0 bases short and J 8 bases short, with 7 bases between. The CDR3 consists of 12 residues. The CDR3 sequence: CASSPPGTGYTF. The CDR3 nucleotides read TGTGCCAGCTCACCACCAGGGACGGGCTACACCTTC.

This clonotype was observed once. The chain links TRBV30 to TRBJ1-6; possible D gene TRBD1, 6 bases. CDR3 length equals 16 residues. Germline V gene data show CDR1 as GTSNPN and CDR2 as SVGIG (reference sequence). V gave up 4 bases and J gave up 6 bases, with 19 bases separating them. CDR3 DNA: TGTGCCTGGACTAGGGGCAGGGGCCGGGGTAATTCACCCCTCCACTTT. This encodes CAWTRGRGRGNSPLHF.

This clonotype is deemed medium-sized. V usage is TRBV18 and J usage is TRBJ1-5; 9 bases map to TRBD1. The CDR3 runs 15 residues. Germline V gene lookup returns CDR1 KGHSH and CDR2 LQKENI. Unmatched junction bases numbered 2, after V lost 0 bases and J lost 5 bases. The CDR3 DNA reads TGTGCCAGCTCACCACCGGGACAGGGTCATCAGCCCCAGCATTTT. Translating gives CASSPPGQGHQPQHF. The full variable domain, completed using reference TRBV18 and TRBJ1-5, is NAGVMQNPRHLVRRRGQEARLRCSPMKGHSHVYWYRQLPEEGLKFMVYLQKENIIDESGMPKERFSAEFPKEGPSILRIQQVVRGDSAAYFCASSPPGQGHQPQHFGDGTRLSIL.

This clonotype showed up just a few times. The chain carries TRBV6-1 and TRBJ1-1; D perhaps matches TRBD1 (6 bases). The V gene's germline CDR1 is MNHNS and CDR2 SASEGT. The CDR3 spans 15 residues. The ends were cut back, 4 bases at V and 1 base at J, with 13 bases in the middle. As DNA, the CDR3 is TGTGCCAGCAGTGTCGGCCAGGGGTCGAACACTGAAGCTTTCTTT. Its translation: CASSVGQGSNTEAFF.

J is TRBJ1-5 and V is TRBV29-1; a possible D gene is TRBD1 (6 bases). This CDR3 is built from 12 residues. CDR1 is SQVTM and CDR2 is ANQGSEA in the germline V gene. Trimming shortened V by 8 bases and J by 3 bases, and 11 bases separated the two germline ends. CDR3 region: CSTGDNNQPQHF. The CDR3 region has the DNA TGCAGCACCGGGGACAACAATCAGCCCCAGCATTTT.

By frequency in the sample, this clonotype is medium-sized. DNA for the CDR3: TGCAGCGTCGCCAACAGGGGGCGGGGGTGGGCTTTCTTT. It is translated as CSVANRGRGWAFF. The chain employs TRBV29-1 and TRBJ1-1; TRBD1 matches 9 bases. Per the germline V gene, CDR1 is SQVTM and CDR2 is ANQGSEA. J lost 11 bases, V lost 6 bases, and 13 bases had no gene match. The CDR3 covers 13 residues.

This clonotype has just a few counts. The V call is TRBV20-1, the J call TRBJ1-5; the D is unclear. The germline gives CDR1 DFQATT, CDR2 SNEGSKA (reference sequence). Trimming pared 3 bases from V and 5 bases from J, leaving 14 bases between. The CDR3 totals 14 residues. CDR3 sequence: CSARGDNPYQPQHF. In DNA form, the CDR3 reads TGCAGTGCTAGGGGCGACAATCCTTATCAGCCCCAGCATTTT.

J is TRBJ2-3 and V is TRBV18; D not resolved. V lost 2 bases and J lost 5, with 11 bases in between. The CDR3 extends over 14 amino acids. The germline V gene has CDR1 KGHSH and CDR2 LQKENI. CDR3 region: CASSPFDTRDTQYF. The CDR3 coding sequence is TGTGCCAGCTCACCATTCGACACCAGAGATACGCAGTATTTT.

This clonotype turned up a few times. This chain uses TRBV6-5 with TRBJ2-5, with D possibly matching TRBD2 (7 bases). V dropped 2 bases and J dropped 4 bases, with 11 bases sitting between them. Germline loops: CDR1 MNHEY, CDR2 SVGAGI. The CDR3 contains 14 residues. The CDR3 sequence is CASSYRGGGETQYF. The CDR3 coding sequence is TGTGCCAGCAGTTACAGGGGGGGGGGAGAGACCCAGTACTTC.

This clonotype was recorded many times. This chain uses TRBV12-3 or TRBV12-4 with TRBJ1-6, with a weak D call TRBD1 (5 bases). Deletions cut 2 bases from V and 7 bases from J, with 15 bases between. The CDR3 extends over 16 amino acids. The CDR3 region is CASSLNTNWGNSPLHF. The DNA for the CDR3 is TGTGCCAGCAGTTTAAACACTAACTGGGGGAATTCACCCCTCCACTTT.

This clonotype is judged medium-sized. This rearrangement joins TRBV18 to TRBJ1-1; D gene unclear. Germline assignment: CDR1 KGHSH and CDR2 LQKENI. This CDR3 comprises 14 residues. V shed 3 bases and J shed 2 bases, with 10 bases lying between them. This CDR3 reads CASSPPSVNTEAFF. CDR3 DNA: TGTGCCAGCTCACCCCCATCGGTCAACACTGAAGCTTTCTTT. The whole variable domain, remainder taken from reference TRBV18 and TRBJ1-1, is NAGVMQNPRHLVRRRGQEARLRCSPMKGHSHVYWYRQLPEEGLKFMVYLQKENIIDESGMPKERFSAEFPKEGPSILRIQQVVRGDSAAYFCASSPPSVNTEAFFGQGTRLTVV.

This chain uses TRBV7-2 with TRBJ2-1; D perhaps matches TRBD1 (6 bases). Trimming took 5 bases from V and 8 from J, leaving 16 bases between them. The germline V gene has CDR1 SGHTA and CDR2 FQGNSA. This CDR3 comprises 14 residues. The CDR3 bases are TGTGCCAGCAGCCGCCCTATTGGGGGCCATGAGCAGTTCTTC. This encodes CASSRPIGGHEQFF.

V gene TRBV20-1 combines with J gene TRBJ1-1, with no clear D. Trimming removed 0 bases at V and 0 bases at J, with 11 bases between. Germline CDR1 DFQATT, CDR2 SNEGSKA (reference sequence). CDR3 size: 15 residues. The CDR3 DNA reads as TGCAGTGCTAGAGATTTTGAGATCATGAACACTGAAGCTTTCTTT. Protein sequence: CSARDFEIMNTEAFF.

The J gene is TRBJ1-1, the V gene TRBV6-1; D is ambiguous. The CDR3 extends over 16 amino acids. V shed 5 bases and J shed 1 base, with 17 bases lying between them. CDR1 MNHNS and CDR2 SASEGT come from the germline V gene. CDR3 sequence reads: CASSLYPRPGNTEAFF. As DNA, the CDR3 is TGTGCCAGCAGTTTATACCCCCGACCGGGGAACACTGAAGCTTTCTTT.

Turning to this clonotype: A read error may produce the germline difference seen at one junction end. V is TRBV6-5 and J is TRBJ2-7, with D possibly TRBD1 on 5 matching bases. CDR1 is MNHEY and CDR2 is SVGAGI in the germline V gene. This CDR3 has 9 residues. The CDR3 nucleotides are TGTGCCAGCGTGAGAACAGGACCCTTC. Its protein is CASVRTGPF.